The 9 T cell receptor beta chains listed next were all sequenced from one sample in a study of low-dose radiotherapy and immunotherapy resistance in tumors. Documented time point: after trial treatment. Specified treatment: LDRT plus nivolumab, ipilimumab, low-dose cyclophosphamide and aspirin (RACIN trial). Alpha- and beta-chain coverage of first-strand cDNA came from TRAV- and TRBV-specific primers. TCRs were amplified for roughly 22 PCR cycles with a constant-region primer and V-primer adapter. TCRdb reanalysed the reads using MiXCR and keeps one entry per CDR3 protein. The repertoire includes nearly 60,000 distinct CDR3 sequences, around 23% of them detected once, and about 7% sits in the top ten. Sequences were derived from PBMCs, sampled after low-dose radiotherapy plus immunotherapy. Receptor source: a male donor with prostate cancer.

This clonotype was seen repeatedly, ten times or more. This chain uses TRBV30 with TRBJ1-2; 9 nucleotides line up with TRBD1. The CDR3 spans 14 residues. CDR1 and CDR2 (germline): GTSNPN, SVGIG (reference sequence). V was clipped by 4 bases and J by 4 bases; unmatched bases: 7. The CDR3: CAWTTGGSTYGYTF. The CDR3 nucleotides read TGTGCCTGGACCACAGGGGGCTCCACCTATGGCTACACCTTC.

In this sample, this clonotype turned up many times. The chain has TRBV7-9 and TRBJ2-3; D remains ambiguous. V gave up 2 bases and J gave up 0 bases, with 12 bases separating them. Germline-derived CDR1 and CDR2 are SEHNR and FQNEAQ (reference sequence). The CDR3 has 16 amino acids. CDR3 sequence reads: CASSLSFGGSTDTQYF. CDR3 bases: TGTGCCAGCAGCTTATCCTTTGGTGGGAGCACAGATACGCAGTATTTT. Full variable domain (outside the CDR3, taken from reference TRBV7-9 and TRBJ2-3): DTGVSQNPRHKITKRGQNVTFRCDPISEHNRLYWYRQTLGQGPEFLTYFQNEAQLEKSRLLSDRFSAERPKGSFSTLEIQRTEQGDSAMYLCASSLSFGGSTDTQYFGPGTRLTVL.

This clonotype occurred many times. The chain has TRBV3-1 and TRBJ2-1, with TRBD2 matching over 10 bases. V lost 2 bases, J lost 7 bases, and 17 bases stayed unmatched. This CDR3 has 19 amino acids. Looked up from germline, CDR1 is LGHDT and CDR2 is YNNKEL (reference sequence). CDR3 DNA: TGTGCCAGCAGCCAACGCTATACCCGAAAGCGGGAGGGAACGAATGAGCAGTTCTTC. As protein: CASSQRYTRKREGTNEQFF.

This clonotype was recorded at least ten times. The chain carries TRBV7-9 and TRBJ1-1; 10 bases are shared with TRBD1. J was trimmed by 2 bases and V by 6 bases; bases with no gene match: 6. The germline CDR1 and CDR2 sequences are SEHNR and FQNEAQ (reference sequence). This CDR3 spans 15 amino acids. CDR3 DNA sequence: TGTGCCAGCAGGGGACAGGGGACGCTAAACACTGAAGCTTTCTTT. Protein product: CASRGQGTLNTEAFF.

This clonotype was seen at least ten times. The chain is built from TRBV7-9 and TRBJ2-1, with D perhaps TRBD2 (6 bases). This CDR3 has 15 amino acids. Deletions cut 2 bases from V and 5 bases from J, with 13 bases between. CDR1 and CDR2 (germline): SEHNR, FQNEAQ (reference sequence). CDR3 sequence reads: CASSLLVSGDNEQFF. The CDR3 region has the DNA TGTGCCAGCAGCTTACTAGTTAGCGGCGACAATGAGCAGTTCTTC. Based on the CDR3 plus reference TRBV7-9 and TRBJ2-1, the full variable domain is DTGVSQNPRHKITKRGQNVTFRCDPISEHNRLYWYRQTLGQGPEFLTYFQNEAQLEKSRLLSDRFSAERPKGSFSTLEIQRTEQGDSAMYLCASSLLVSGDNEQFFGPGTRLTVL.

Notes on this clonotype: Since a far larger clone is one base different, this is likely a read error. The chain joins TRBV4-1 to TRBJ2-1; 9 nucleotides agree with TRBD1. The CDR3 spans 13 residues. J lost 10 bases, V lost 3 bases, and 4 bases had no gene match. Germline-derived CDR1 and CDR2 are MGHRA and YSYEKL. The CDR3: CASSQGTGGEQFF. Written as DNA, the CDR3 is TGCGCCAGCAGCCAGGGTACAGGGGGCGAGCAGTTCTTC.

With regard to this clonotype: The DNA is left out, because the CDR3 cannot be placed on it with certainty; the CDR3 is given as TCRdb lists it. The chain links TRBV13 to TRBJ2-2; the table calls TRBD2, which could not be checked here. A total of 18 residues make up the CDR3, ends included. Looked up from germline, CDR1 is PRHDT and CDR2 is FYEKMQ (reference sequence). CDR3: CASSVEGLANTGELFFFF.

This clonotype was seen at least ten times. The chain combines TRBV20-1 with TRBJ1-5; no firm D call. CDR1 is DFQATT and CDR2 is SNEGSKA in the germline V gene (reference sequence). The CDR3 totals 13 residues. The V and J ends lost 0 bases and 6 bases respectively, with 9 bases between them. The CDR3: CSARDGPGQPQHF. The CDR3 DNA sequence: TGCAGTGCTAGAGATGGGCCAGGTCAGCCCCAGCATTTT.

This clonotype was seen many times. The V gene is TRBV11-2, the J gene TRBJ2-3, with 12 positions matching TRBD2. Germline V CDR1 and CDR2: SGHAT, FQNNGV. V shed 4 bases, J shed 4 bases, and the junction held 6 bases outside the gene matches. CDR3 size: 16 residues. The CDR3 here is CASSSSSGGASDTQYF. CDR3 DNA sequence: TGTGCCAGCAGCTCATCTAGCGGGGGGGCTTCAGATACGCAGTATTTT.